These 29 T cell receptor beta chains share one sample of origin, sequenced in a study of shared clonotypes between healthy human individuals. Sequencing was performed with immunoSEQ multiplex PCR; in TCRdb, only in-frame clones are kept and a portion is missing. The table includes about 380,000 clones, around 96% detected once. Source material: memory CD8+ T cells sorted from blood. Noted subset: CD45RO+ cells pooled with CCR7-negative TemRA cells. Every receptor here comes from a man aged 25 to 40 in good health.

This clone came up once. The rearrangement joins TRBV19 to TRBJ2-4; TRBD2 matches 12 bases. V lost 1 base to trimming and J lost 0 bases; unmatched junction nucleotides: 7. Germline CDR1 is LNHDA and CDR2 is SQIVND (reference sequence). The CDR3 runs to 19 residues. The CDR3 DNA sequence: TGTGCCAGTAGTATAGGACTAGCGGGAGCCCTACTAGCCAAAAACATTCAGTACTTC. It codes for CASSIGLAGALLAKNIQYF.

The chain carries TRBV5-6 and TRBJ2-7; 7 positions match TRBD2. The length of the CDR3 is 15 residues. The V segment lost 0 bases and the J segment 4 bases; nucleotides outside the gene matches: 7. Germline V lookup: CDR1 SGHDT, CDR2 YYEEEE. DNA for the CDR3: TGTGCCAGCAGCTTGGTCGGACTAGTGGATTACGAGCAGTACTTC. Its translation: CASSLVGLVDYEQYF.

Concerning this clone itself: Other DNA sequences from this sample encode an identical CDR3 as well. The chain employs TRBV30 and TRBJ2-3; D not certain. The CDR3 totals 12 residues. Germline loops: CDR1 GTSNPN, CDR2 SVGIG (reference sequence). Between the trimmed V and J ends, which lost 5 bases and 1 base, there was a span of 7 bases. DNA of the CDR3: TGTGCCTGGTCTCCTGGCACAGATACGCAGTATTTT. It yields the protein CAWSPGTDTQYF.

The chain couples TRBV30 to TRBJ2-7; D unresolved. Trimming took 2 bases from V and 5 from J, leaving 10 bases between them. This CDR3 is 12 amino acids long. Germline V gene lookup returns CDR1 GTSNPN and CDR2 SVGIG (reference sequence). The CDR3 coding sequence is TGTGCCTGGAGTTCAGGTCGGGACGAGCAGTACTTC. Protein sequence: CAWSSGRDEQYF. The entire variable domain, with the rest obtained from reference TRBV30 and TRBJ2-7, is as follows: SQTIHQWPATLVQPVGSPLSLECTVEGTSNPNLYWYRQAAGRGLQLLFYSVGIGQISSEVPQNLSASRPQDRQFILSSKKLLLSDSGFYLCAWSSGRDEQYFGPGTRLTVT.

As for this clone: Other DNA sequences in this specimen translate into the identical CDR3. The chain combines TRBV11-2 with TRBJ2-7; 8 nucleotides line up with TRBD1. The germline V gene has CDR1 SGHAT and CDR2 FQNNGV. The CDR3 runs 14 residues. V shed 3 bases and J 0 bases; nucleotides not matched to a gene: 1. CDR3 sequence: CASSFGTGSYEQYF. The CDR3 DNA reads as TGTGCCAGCAGCTTCGGGACAGGCTCCTACGAGCAGTACTTC.

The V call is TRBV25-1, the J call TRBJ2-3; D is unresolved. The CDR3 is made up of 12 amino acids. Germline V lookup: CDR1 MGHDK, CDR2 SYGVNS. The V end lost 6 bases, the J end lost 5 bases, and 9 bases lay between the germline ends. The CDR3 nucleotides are TGTGCCAGCAGGAATGCGCTAGATACGCAGTATTTT. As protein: CASRNALDTQYF.

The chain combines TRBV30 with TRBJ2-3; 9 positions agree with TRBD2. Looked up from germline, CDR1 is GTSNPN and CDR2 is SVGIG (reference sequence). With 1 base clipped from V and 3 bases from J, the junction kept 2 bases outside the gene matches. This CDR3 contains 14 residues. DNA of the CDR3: TGTGCCTGGAGTGAGCTAGCGGGAACAGATACGCAGTATTTT. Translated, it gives CAWSELAGTDTQYF.

CDR3 in amino acids: CASKVPVNEKLFF. The DNA of the CDR3 is TGTGCCAGCAAAGTCCCGGTAAATGAAAAACTGTTTTTT. The rearrangement joins TRBV28 to TRBJ1-4, with unresolved D. This CDR3 has 13 amino acids. The germline CDR1 and CDR2 sequences are MDHEN and SYDVKM. With 7 bases removed from V and 5 bases from J, the gap between germline ends came to 11 bases.

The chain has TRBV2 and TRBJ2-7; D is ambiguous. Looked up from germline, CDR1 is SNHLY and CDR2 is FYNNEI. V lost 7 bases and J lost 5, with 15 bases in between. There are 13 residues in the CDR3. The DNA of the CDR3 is TGTGCCAGCAAAGGGTTTAGGAACGACGAGCAGTACTTC. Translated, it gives CASKGFRNDEQYF.

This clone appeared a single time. The CDR3 protein is CASSQDQAGGRNTQYF. CDR3 coding DNA: TGTGCCAGCAGCCAAGATCAGGCGGGAGGACGAAATACGCAGTATTTT. The chain recombines TRBV4-2 with TRBJ2-3; TRBD2 aligns across 8 bases. V lost 0 bases, J lost 7 bases, and 9 bases stayed unmatched. CDR3 length equals 16 residues. Per germline, CDR1 LGHNA and CDR2 YNFKEQ.

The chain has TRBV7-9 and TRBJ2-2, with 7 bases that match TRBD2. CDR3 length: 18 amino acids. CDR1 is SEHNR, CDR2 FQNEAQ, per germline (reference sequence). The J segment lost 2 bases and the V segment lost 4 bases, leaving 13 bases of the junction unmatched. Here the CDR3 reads CASSSIRRGGPNTGELFF. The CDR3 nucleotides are TGTGCCAGCAGCTCAATCAGGAGGGGAGGGCCAAACACCGGGGAGCTGTTTTTT.

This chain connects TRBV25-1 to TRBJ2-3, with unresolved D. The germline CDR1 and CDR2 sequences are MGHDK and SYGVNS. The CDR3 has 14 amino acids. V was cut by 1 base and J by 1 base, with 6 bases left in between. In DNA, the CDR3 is TGTGCCAGCAGTGAATCGGAGCGCACAGATACGCAGTATTTT. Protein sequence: CASSESERTDTQYF.

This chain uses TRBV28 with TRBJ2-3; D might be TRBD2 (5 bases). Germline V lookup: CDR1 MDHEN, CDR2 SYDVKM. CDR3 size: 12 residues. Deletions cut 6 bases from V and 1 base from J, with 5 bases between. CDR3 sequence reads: CASSGGTDTQYF. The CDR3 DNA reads TGTGCCAGCAGCGGGGGCACAGATACGCAGTATTTT.

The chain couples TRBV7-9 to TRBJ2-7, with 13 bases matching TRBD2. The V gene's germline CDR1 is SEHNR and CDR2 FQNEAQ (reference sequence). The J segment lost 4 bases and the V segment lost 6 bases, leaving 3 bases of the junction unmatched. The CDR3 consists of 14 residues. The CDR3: CASRELAGGYEQYF. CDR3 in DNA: TGTGCCAGCAGGGAACTAGCGGGAGGGTACGAGCAGTACTTC.

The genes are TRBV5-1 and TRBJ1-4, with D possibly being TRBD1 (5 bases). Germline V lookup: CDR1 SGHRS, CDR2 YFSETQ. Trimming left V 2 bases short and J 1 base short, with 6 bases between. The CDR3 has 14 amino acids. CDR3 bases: TGCGCCAGCAGCTTCACAGGAACTAATGAAAAACTGTTTTTT. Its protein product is CASSFTGTNEKLFF.

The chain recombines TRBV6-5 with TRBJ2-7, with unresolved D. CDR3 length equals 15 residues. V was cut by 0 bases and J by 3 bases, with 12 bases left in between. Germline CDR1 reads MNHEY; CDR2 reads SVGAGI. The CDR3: CASSYSSTGRYEQYF. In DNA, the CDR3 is TGTGCCAGCAGTTACTCGAGTACCGGTCGCTACGAGCAGTACTTC.

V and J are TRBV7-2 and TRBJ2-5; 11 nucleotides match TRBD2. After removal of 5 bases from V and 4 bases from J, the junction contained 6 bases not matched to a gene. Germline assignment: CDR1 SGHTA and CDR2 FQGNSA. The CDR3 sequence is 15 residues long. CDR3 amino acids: CASSILAGGGETQYF. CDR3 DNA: TGTGCCAGCAGCATCCTAGCGGGAGGTGGAGAGACCCAGTACTTC.

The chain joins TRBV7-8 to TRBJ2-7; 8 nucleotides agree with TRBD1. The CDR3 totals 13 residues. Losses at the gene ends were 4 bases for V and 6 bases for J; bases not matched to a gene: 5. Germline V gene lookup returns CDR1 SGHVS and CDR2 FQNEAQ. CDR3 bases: TGTGCCAGCAGCTCGGACAGGGCGGGCGAGCAGTACTTC. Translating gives CASSSDRAGEQYF.

For the CDR3, the DNA is TGTGCCAGCAGCCCCCCGGGGAGGGTCTATGGCTACACCTTC. Amino acids: CASSPPGRVYGYTF. V is TRBV7-9 and J is TRBJ1-2; D is ambiguous. V lost 5 bases and J 4 bases, leaving 14 bases between the germline ends. In germline, CDR1 is SEHNR, CDR2 FQNEAQ (reference sequence). The CDR3 consists of 14 residues.

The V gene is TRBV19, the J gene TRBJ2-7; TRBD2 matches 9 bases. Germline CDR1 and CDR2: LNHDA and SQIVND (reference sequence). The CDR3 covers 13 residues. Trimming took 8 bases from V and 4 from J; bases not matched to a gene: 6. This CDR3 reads CASCTSGCYEQYF. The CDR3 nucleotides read TGTGCCAGTTGCACTAGCGGGTGTTACGAGCAGTACTTC.

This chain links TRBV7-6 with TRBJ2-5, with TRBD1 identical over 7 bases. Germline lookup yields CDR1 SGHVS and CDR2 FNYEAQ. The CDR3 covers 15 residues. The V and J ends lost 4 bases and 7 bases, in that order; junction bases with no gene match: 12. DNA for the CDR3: TGTGCCAGCAGCTCCCGACAGGGTCTCATGGGGACCCAGTACTTC. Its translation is CASSSRQGLMGTQYF.

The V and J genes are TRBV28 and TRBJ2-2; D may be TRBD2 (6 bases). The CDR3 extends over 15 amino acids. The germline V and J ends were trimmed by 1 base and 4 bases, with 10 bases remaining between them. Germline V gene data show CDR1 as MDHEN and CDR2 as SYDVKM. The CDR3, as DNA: TGTGCCAGCAGTTTATCACTAGCTGGCACCGGGGAGCTGTTTTTT. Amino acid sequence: CASSLSLAGTGELFF.

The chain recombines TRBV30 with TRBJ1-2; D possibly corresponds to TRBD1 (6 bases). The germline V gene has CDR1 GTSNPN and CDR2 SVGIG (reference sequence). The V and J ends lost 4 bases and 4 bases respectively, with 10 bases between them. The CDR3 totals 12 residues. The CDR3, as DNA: TGTGCCTGGACAGGGGCGGGCTATGGCTACACCTTC. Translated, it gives CAWTGAGYGYTF.

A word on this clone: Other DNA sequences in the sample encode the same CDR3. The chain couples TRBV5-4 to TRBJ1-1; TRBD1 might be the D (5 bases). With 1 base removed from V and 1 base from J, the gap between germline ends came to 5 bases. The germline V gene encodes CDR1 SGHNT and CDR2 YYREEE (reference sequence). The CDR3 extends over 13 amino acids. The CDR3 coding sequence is TGTGCCAGCAGCTTGCAGGGGAACACTGAAGCTTTCTTT. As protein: CASSLQGNTEAFF.

The CDR3 region is CASSLGVNGYTF. DNA of the CDR3: TGTGCCAGCAGCTTAGGGGTCAATGGCTACACCTTC. The chain joins TRBV5-5 to TRBJ1-2, with D possibly TRBD1 on 5 matching bases. V shed 2 bases and J shed 6 bases, with 8 bases lying between them. The CDR3 extends over 12 amino acids. CDR1 and CDR2 (germline): SGHKS, YYEKEE (reference sequence).

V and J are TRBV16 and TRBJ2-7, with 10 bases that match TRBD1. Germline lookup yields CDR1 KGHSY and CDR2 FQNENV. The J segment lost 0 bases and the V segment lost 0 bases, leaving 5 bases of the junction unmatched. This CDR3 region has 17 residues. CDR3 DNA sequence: TGTGCCAGCAGCCAATCGGGACAGGGGTTCGGCTCCTACGAGCAGTACTTC. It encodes CASSQSGQGFGSYEQYF. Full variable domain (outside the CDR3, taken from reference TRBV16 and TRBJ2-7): GEEVAQTPKHLVRGEGQKAKLYCAPIKGHSYVFWYQQVLKNEFKFLISFQNENVFDETGMPKERFSAKCLPNSPCSLEIQATKLEDSAVYFCASSQSGQGFGSYEQYFGPGTRLTVT.

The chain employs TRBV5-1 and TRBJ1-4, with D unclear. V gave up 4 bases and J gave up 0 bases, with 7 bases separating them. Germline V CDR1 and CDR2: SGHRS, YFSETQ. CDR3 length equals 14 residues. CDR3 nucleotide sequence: TGCGCCAGCAGCATCGGCGCAACTAATGAAAAACTGTTTTTT. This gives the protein CASSIGATNEKLFF.

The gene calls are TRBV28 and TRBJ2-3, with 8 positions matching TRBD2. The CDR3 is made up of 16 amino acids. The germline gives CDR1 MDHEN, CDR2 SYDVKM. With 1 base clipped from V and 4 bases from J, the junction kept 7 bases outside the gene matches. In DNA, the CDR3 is TGTGCCAGCAGTTTATTTGAGACTAGCGTGGCAGATACGCAGTATTTT. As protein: CASSLFETSVADTQYF.

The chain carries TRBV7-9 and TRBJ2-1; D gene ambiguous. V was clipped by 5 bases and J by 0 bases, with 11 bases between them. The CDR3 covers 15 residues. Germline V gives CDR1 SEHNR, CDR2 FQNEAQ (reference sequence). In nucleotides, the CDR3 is TGTGCCAGCAGCCCCGGACGGAGCTCCTACAATGAGCAGTTCTTC. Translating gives CASSPGRSSYNEQFF. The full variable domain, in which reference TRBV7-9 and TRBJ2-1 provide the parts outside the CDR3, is DTGVSQNPRHKITKRGQNVTFRCDPISEHNRLYWYRQTLGQGPEFLTYFQNEAQLEKSRLLSDRFSAERPKGSFSTLEIQRTEQGDSAMYLCASSPGRSSYNEQFFGPGTRLTVL.